This T cell receptor beta chain was sequenced during a study of blood T cells in healthy people across ages. Study-level points and caveats: The lack of PBMC sorting stopped any conclusive naive versus antigen-experienced comparison.

Combining a sample-barcoded 5' primer with a J-beta primer mix, a second PCR ran for about 6 to 12 cycles. MiXCR, applied by TCRdb to the 5' RACE reads, yields one record per CDR3 protein. This table has hundreds of thousands of distinct CDR3 sequences, roughly 43% appearing once. This clonotype was seen more than once but under ten times. Its antigen is currently unknown. Each sample gave at least 6 million isolated PBMCs. The CDR3 totals 18 residues. V dropped 2 bases and J dropped 3 bases, with 24 bases sitting between them. CDR1 DFQATT and CDR2 SNEGSKA come from the germline V gene (reference sequence).

This receptor was taken from an elderly man in good health. The chain joins TRBV20-1 to TRBJ2-3, with TRBD2 as a possible D gene (5 bases). Material: blood. The CDR3 here is CSARIDNYGVPRTDTQYF. The CDR3 coding sequence is TGCAGTGCTAGAATCGACAATTACGGGGTCCCTCGGACAGATACGCAGTATTTT.